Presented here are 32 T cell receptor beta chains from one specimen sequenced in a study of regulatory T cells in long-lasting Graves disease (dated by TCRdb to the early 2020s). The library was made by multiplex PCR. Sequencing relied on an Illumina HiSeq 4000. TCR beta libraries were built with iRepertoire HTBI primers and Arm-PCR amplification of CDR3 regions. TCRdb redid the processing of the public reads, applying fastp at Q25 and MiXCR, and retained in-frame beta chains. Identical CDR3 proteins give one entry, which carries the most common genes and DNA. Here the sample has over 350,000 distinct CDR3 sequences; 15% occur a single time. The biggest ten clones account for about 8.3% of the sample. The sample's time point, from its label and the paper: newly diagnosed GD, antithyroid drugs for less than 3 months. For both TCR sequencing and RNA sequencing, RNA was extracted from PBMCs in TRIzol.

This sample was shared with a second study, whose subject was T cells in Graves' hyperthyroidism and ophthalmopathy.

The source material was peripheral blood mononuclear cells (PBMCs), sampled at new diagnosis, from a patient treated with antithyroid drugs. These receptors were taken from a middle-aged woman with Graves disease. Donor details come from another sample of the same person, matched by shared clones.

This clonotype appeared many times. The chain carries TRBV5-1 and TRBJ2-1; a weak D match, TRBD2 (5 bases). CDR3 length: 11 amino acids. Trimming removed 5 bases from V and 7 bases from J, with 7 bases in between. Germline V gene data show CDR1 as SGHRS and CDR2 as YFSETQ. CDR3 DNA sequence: TGCGCCAGCAGACTAGAAAATGAGCAGTTCTTC. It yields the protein CASRLENEQFF. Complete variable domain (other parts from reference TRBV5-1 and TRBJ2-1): KAGVTQTPRYLIKTRGQQVTLSCSPISGHRSVSWYQQTPGQGLQFLFEYFSETQRNKGNFPGRFSGRQFSNSRSEMNVSTLELGDSALYLCASRLENEQFFGPGTRLTVL.

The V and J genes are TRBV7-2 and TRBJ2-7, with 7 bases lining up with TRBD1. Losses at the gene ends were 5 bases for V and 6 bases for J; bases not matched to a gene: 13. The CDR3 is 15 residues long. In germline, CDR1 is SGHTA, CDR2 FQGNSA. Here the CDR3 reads CASSLMGRGFGEQYF. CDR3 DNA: TGTGCCAGCAGCCTGATGGGCAGGGGGTTTGGCGAGCAGTACTTC.

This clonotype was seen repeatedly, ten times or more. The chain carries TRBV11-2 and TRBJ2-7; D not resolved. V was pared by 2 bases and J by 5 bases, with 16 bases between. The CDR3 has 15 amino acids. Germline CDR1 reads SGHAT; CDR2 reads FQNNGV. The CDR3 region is CASSLISPGGDEQYF. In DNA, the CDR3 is TGTGCCAGCAGCTTAATCTCCCCAGGCGGAGACGAGCAGTACTTC.

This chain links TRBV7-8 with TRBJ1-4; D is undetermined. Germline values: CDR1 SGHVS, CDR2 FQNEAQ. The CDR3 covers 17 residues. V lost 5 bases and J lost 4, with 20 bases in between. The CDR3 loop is CASSPTAATLRNEKLFF. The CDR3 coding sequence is TGTGCCAGCAGCCCAACTGCCGCGACCCTGCGTAATGAAAAACTGTTTTTT.

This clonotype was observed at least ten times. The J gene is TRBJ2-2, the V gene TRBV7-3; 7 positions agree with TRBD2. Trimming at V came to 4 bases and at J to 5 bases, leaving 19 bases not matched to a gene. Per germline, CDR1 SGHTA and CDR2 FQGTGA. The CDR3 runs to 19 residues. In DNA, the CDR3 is TGTGCCAGCAGCTCCATCCTCGACGGTCGACTAGCAGGGACCGGGGAGCTGTTTTTT. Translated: CASSSILDGRLAGTGELFF.

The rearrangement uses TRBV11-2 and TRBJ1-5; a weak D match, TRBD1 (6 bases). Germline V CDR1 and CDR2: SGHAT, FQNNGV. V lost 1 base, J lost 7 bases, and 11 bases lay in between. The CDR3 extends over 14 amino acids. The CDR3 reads CASSLGQGQQPQHF. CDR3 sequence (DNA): TGTGCCAGCAGCTTAGGTCAGGGGCAACAGCCCCAGCATTTT.

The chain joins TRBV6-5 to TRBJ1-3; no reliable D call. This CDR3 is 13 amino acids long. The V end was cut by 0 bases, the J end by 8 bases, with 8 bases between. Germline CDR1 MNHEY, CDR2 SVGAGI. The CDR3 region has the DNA TGTGCCAGCAGTTACTCACGGAGGGACACCATATATTTT. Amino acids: CASSYSRRDTIYF.

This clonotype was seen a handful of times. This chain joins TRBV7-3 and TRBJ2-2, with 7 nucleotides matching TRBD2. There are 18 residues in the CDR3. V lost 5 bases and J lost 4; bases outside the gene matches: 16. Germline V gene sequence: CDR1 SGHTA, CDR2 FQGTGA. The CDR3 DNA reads TGTGCCAGCAGCCTCCAGTCAGTCGGGACTACACCCACCGGGGAGCTGTTTTTT. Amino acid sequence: CASSLQSVGTTPTGELFF.

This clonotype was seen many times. The CDR3 DNA is TGTGCCAGCAGCTTAATCTCCCGCACAGATACGCAGTATTTT. It specifies CASSLISRTDTQYF. V and J are TRBV11-2 and TRBJ2-3; D unclear. This CDR3 contains 14 residues. Trimming left V 2 bases short and J 1 base short, with 7 bases between. The V gene's germline CDR1 is SGHAT and CDR2 FQNNGV.

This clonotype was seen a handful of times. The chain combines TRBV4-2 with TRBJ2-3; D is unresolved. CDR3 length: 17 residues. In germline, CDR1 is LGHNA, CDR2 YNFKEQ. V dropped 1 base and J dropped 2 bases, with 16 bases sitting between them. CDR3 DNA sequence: TGTGCCAGCAGCCAAGGCCCAGCTTGGGGTGCCACAGATACGCAGTATTTT. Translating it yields CASSQGPAWGATDTQYF.

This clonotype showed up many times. The CDR3 bases are TGTGCCAGCAGCCCGGGACTAGCGGGATCCAATGCCGGGGAGCTGTTTTTT. Amino acids: CASSPGLAGSNAGELFF. V is TRBV7-9 and J is TRBJ2-2; 13 bases are shared with TRBD2. This CDR3 is 17 amino acids long. V gave up 5 bases and J gave up 6 bases; unmatched junction bases: 9. Germline CDR1 reads SEHNR; CDR2 reads FQNEAQ (reference sequence).

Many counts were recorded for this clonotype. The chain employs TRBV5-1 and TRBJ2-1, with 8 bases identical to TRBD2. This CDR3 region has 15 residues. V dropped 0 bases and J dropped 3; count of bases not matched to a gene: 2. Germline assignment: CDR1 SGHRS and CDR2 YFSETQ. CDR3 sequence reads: CASSLEGLDYNEQFF. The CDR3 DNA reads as TGCGCCAGCAGCTTGGAGGGACTAGACTACAATGAGCAGTTCTTC.

The CDR3 bases are TGTGCCAGCTCACTGGGACAGTCGGAGAACACTGAAGCTTTCTTT. Translating it yields CASSLGQSENTEAFF. This chain uses TRBV18 with TRBJ1-1; 7 bases are a match to TRBD1. CDR3 length equals 15 residues. V lost 4 bases, J lost 1 base, and 6 bases stayed unmatched. Germline CDR1 is KGHSH and CDR2 is LQKENI. Based on the CDR3 plus reference TRBV18 and TRBJ1-1, the full variable domain is NAGVMQNPRHLVRRRGQEARLRCSPMKGHSHVYWYRQLPEEGLKFMVYLQKENIIDESGMPKERFSAEFPKEGPSILRIQQVVRGDSAAYFCASSLGQSENTEAFFGQGTRLTVV.

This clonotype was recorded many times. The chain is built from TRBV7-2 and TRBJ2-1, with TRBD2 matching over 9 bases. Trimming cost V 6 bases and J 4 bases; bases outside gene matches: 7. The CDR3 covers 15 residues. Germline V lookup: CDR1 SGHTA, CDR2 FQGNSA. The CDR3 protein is CASSGAGGLYNEQFF. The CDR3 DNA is TGTGCCAGCAGTGGGGCGGGAGGGTTATACAATGAGCAGTTCTTC.

Written as DNA, the CDR3 is TGTGCCAGTGCGCCTAGCGGGTACAATGAGCAGTTCTTC. Its protein product is CASAPSGYNEQFF. The genes are TRBV6-2 or TRBV6-3 and TRBJ2-1, with 8 bases fitting TRBD2. Germline values: CDR1 MNHEY, CDR2 SVGEGT. With V trimmed by 9 bases and J by 4 bases, 5 bases remained unmatched. The CDR3 is 13 residues long.

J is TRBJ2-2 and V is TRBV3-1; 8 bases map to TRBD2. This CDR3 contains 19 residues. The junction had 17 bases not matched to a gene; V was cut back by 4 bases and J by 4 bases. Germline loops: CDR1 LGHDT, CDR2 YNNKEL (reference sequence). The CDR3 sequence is CASSPTFRAGGVSTGELFF. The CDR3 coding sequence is TGTGCCAGCAGCCCCACATTCAGGGCGGGAGGAGTGAGCACCGGGGAGCTGTTTTTT.

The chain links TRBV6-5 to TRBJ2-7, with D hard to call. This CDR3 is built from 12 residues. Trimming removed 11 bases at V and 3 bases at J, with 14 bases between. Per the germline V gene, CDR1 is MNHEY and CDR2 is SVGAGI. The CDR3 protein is CALGPTLYEQYF. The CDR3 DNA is TGTGCCCTTGGACCAACTCTCTACGAGCAGTACTTC.

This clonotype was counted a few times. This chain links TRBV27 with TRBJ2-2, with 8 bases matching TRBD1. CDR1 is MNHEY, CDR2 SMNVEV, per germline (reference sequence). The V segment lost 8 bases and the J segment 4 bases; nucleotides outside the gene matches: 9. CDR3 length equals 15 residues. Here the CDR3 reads CASGLRGLVTGELFF. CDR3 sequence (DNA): TGTGCCAGCGGCCTCAGGGGGCTGGTCACCGGGGAGCTGTTTTTT.

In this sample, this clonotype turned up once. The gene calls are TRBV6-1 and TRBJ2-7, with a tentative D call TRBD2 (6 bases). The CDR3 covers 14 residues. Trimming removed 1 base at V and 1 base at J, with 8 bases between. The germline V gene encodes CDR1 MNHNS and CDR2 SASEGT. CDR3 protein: CASSEGGISYEQYF. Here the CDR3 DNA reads TGTGCCAGCAGTGAAGGCGGGATATCCTACGAGCAGTACTTC.

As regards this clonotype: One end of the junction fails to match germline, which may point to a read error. Written as DNA, the CDR3 is TGTGCCGGCAGCTACGCTAGCGGGGGGACCGGGGAGCTGTTTTTT. It encodes CAGSYASGGTGELFF. The chain combines TRBV11-2 with TRBJ2-2, with 11 bases lining up with TRBD2. CDR1 is SGHAT, CDR2 FQNNGV, per germline. This CDR3 is built from 15 residues.

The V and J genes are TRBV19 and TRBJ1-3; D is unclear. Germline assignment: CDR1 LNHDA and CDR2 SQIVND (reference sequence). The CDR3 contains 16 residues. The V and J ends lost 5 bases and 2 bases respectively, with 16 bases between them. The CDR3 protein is CASSPVDRAAGNTIYF. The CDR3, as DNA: TGTGCCAGTAGTCCCGTGGACCGGGCAGCTGGAAACACCATATATTTT. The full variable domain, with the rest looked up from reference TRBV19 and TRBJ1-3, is DGGITQSPKYLFRKEGQNVTLSCEQNLNHDAMYWYRQDPGQGLRLIYYSQIVNDFQKGDIAEGYSVSREKKESFPLTVTSAQKNPTAFYLCASSPVDRAAGNTIYFGEGSWLTVV.

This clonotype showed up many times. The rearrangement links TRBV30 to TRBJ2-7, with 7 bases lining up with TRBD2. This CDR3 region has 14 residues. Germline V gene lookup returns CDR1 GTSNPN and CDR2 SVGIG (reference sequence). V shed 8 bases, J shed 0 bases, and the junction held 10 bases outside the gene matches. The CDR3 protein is CAGSSGVFSYEQYF. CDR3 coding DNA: TGTGCCGGATCTAGCGGAGTTTTCTCCTACGAGCAGTACTTC.

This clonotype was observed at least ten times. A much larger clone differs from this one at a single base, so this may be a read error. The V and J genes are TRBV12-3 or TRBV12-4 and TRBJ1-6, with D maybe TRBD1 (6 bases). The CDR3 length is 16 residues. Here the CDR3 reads CASSFGLDRINSPPHF. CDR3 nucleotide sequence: TGTGCCAGCAGTTTCGGTCTCGACAGGATCAATTCACCCCCCCACTTT.

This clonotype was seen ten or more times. CDR3 DNA: TGTGCCAGCAGCCGGAGAGCTGAGCAGTTCTTC. It specifies CASSRRAEQFF. V and J are TRBV5-6 and TRBJ2-5; D call uncertain. The closer fit of TRBJ2-1 to the DNA end suggests the J call may be wrong. The CDR3 is 11 residues long. Per the germline V gene, CDR1 is SGHDT and CDR2 is YYEEEE.

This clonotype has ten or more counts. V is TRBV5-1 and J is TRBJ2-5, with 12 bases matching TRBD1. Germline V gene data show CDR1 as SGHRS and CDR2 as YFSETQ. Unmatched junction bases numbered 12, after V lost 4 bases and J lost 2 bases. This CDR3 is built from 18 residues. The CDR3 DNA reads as TGCGCCAGCAGCGGTGGTGCGGGACAGGGGGCCTTACAAGAGACCCAGTACTTC. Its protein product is CASSGGAGQGALQETQYF.

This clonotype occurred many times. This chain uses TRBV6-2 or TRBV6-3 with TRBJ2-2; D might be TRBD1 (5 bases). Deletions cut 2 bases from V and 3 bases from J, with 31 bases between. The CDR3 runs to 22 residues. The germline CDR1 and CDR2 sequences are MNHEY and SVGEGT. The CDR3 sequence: CASSYLEEQANRAVEYTGELFF. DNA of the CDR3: TGTGCCAGCAGTTACCTAGAGGAACAGGCGAACCGGGCCGTAGAGTACACCGGGGAGCTGTTTTTT.

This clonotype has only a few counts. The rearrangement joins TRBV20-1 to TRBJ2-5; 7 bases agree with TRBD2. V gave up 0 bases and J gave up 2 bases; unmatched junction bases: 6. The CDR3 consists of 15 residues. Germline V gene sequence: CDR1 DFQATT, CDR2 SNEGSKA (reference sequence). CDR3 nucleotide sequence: TGCAGTGCTAGAGACGCGAGCGGGACTCAAGAGACCCAGTACTTC. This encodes CSARDASGTQETQYF.

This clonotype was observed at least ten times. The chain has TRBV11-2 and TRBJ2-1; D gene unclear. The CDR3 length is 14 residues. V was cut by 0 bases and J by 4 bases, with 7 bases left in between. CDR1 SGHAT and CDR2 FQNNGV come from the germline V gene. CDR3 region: CASSLDSLYNEQFF. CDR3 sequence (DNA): TGTGCCAGCAGCTTAGATTCCCTGTACAATGAGCAGTTCTTC.

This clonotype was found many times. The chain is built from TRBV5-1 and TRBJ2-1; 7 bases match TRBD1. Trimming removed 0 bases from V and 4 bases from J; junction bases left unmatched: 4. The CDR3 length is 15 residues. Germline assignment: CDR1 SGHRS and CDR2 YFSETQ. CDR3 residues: CASSLDRGDYNEQFF. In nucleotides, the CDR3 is TGCGCCAGCAGCTTGGACAGGGGAGATTACAATGAGCAGTTCTTC.

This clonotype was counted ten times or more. The CDR3 protein is CASSVAPGAQPQHF. CDR3 in DNA: TGTGCCAGCAGCGTAGCTCCAGGGGCTCAGCCCCAGCATTTT. The chain recombines TRBV9 with TRBJ1-5, with a possible D match to TRBD1 (6 bases). The CDR3 contains 14 residues. Trimming shortened V by 0 bases and J by 6 bases, and 10 bases separated the two germline ends. Germline V CDR1 and CDR2: SGDLS, YYNGEE.

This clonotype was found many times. This CDR3 reads CASSADRMITEAFF. The CDR3 DNA reads as TGTGCCAGCAGCGCGGACAGGATGATCACTGAAGCTTTCTTT. The V call is TRBV12-3 or TRBV12-4, the J call TRBJ1-1; 7 nucleotides agree with TRBD1. This CDR3 comprises 14 residues. J lost 4 bases, V lost 6 bases, and 8 bases had no gene match.

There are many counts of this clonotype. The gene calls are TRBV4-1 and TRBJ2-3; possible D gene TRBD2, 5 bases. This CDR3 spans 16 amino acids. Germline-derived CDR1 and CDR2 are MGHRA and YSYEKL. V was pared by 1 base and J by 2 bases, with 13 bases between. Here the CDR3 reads CASSQVAGGLTDTQYF. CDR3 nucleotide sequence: TGCGCCAGCAGCCAAGTGGCTGGCGGACTCACAGATACGCAGTATTTT.